This TCR beta chain was sequenced for a study of regulatory T cells in long-lasting Graves disease. This CDR3 has 15 residues. The trim removed 5 bases at V and 9 bases at J, leaving 8 bases unmatched. Study outcomes and limitations: More public clonotypes were shared by persistent patients (about 3,000) than by new patients (roughly 970).

Concerning this clonotype itself: What it binds is not known.

Building the TCR beta libraries relied on iRepertoire HTBI primers, and CDR3 regions underwent Arm-PCR. TCRdb itself ran the multiplex PCR reads through MiXCR, one entry per CDR3 protein. The sample has 350,000 to 500,000 distinct CDR3 sequences, 14% seen once. Noted time point: newly diagnosed GD, antithyroid drugs for less than 3 months. Extracted PBMC RNA gave rise to the TCR library. The data were also submitted as part of a second study, on T cells in Graves' hyperthyroidism and ophthalmopathy. As that study records: Most thyroid clonotypes that were expanded above 0.001 also turned up in blood. Stable hyperthyroidism and ophthalmopathy were separated using 13 V-J signatures.

This chain links TRBV12-3 or TRBV12-4 with TRBJ1-6, with 9 bases identical to TRBD1. The sequence came from a woman in her forties or fifties with Graves disease. The input for sequencing was peripheral blood mononuclear cells (PBMCs), taken at new diagnosis, from a patient treated with antithyroid drugs. The CDR3 nucleotides are TGTGCCAGCAGTAGCCGGGACAGGGAGATTTCACCCCTCCACTTT. It yields the protein CASSSRDREISPLHF.